This TCR beta chain was sequenced during a study of OX40 agonist ivuxolimab in advanced cancers. Study findings and constraints: Both CD4+ and CD8+ T cell populations in blood had undergone clonal expansion by week 6 at 0.1 to 3.0 mg/kg.

For this clone: Its matching antigen is unknown.

Clones were read by immunoSEQ multiplex PCR, and TCRdb kept only the in-frame ones, dropping some. This table holds more than 55,000 clones, approximately 84% found once. CDR1 is LGHNA and CDR2 is YNFKEQ in the germline V gene. The CDR3 extends over 15 amino acids. The J segment lost 4 bases and the V segment lost 6 bases, leaving 9 bases of the junction unmatched. This TCR was sampled from an adult with an advanced solid tumor such as melanoma, head and neck, liver or kidney cancer. V usage is TRBV4-2 and J usage is TRBJ2-3; the match to TRBD2 covers 8 bases. Material: CD4+ or CD8+ T cells sorted from blood, obtained in a trial of the OX40 agonist ivuxolimab. CDR3 coding DNA: TGTGCCAGCAGTCGCGAGGCGGGGGGCCCAGATACGCAGTATTTT. Its protein is CASSREAGGPDTQYF.